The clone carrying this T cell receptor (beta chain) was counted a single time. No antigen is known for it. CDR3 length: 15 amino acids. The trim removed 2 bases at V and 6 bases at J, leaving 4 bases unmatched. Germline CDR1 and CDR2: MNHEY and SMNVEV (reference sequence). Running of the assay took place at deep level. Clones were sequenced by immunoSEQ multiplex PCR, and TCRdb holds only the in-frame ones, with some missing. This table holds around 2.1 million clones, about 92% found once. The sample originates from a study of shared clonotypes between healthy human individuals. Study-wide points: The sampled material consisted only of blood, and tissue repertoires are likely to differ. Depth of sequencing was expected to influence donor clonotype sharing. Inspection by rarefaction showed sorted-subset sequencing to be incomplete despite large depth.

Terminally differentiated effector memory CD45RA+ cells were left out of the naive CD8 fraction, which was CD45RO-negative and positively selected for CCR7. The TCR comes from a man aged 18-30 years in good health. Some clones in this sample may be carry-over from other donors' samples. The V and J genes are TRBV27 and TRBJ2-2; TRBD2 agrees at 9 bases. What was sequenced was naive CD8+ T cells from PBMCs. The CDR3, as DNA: TGTGCCAGCAGTTTACTTAGCGGGAGCTCCGGGGAGCTGTTTTTT. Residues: CASSLLSGSSGELFF.